This T cell receptor (beta chain) was profiled in a study of cytomegalovirus exposure and HLA in healthy donors. General study results and limits: A link between a missense DCLRE1C variant and TCR beta V- and J-gene trimming emerged from a later analysis.

Of note for this clone: Its target is not known.

PCR used 60 Vbeta primers and 13 Jbeta primers. Repertoires were generated with immunoSEQ multiplex PCR, while TCRdb's copy carries only in-frame clones and drops some. The sample lists 150,000 to 200,000 clones, roughly 71% seen once, with about 3% in the top ten. What was sequenced was PBMCs. The clonotype originates from a woman aged 45-59 years in good health and CMV-seropositive.

The CDR3 region is CASSLARQETQYF. CDR3 in DNA: TGTGCCAGCAGCTTAGCTCGGCAAGAGACCCAGTACTTC. The chain is built from TRBV7-7 and TRBJ2-5; D ambiguous. CDR3 length: 13 amino acids. The V gene lost 0 bases and the J gene lost 2 bases, with 4 bases spanning the gap. Germline V gene sequence: CDR1 SSHAT, CDR2 FNYEAQ (reference sequence).